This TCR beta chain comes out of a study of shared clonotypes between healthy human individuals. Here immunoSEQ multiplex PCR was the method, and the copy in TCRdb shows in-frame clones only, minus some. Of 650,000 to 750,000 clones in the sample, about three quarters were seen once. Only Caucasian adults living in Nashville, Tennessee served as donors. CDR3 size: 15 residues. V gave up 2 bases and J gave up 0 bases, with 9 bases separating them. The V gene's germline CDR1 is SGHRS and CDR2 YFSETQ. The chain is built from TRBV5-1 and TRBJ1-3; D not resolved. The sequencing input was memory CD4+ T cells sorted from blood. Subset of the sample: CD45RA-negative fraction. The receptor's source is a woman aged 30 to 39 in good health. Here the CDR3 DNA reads TGCGCCAGCAGCTTATCGGCAGCCTCTGGAAACACCATATATTTT. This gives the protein CASSLSAASGNTIYF.